This T cell receptor (beta chain) stems from a study of T cell clonality in common variable immunodeficiency. Study observations and caveats: Reportedly, TCR beta sequences from common variable immunodeficiency showed fewer deletions and N-nucleotide insertions. Patient heterogeneity in the CVID cohort limited correlations between repertoire features and clinical complications.

The CDR3 covers 15 residues. Germline CDR1 and CDR2: SGHTA and FQGNSA. The V and J ends lost 0 bases and 7 bases respectively, with 13 bases between them. Many counts were recorded for this clone. Antigen unknown. The read ends 3 residues before the CDR3 terminus; that terminus is restored from the germline J gene. Here immunoSEQ multiplex PCR was the method, and the copy in TCRdb shows in-frame clones only, minus some. This sample comprises about 28,000 clones, none seen once only. This clonotype was sampled from a human donor with common variable immunodeficiency. The sample comprised peripheral blood mononuclear cells. The rearrangement links TRBV7-2 to TRBJ2-1; D perhaps matches TRBD2 (7 bases). Here the CDR3 reads CASSLAGGPLNEQFF. The sequenced CDR3 bases are TGTGCCAGCAGCTTAGCGGGGGGGCCCCTGAATGAG.